This TCR beta chain was recovered during a study of vaccination and CD4 T cells after COVID-19. Described treatment: approximately 9-day PBMC culture with coronavirus spike peptide pools or control peptides (ViraFEST assay). As to this clonotype: Antigen unknown.

Oncomine TCR Beta short-read sequencing was applied to DNA from cultured CD4+ T cells. CD4+ T cells were cultured, and genomic DNA was extracted from them. TCRdb called the PCR reads again in MiXCR, with one record for every CDR3 protein. The sample includes about 15,000 distinct CDR3 sequences, 40% to 65% of them seen just once. Germline V lookup: CDR1 SGHTA, CDR2 FQGNSA. Trimming removed 7 bases from V and 6 bases from J; junction bases left unmatched: 4. The CDR3 runs to 15 residues. This TCR derives from a human donor who had recovered from COVID-19. This rearrangement joins TRBV7-2 to TRBJ1-6, with 12 bases that match TRBD1. The sequenced sample was CD4+ T cells from blood, cultured in vitro, obtained before SARS-CoV-2 vaccination. The CDR3 DNA sequence: TGTGCCAGCAAGGGACAGGGGGCGGGTAATTCACCCCTCCACTTT. This translates into CASKGQGAGNSPLHF.